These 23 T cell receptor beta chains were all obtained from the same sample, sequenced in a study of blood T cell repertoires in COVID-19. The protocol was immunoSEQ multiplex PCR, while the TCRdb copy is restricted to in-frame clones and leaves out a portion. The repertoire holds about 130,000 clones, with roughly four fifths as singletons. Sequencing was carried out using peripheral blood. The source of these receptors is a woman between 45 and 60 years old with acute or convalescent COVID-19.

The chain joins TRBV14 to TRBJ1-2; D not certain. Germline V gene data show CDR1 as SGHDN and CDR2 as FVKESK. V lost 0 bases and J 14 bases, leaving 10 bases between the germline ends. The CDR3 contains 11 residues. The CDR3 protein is CASSQDRGFTF. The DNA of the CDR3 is TGTGCCAGCAGCCAAGATCGCGGATTTACCTTC.

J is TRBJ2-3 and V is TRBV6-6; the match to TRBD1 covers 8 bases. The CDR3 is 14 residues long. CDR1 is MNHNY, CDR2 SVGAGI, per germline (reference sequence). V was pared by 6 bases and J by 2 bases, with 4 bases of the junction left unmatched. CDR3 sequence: CASSQGQVTDTQYF. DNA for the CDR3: TGTGCCAGCAGCCAGGGACAGGTCACAGATACGCAGTATTTT.

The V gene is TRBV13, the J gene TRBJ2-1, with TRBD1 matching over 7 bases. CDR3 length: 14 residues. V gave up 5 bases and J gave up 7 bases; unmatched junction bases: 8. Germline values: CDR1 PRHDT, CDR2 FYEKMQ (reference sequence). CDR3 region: CASSVRGFRNEQFF. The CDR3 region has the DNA TGTGCCAGCAGCGTCAGGGGGTTTCGGAATGAGCAGTTCTTC.

The CDR3 loop is CASSIGSGKLFF. CDR3 DNA: TGTGCCAGTAGTATCGGAAGCGGAAAACTGTTTTTT. The chain couples TRBV19 to TRBJ1-4, with unresolved D. CDR1 is LNHDA and CDR2 is SQIVND in the germline V gene (reference sequence). Trimming took 3 bases from V and 10 from J, leaving 9 bases between them. CDR3 length equals 12 residues.

The CDR3 reads CASSQAGGDSYEQYF. The CDR3 bases are TGTGCCAGCAGCCAAGCTGGCGGGGACTCCTACGAGCAGTACTTC. This chain uses TRBV3-1 (or the pseudogene TRBV3-2) with TRBJ2-7, with D tentatively TRBD2 (6 bases). Per the germline V gene, CDR1 is LGHDT and CDR2 is YNNKEL (reference sequence). The V gene lost 1 base and the J gene lost 0 bases, with 10 bases spanning the gap. The CDR3 totals 15 residues.

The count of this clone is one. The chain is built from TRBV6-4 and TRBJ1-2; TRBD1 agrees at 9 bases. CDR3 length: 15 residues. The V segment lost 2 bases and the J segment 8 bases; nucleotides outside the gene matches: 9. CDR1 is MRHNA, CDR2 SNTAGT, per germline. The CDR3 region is CASSDRPGQGTGYTF. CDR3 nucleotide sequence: TGTGCCAGCAGTGACCGGCCTGGACAGGGGACCGGCTACACCTTC.

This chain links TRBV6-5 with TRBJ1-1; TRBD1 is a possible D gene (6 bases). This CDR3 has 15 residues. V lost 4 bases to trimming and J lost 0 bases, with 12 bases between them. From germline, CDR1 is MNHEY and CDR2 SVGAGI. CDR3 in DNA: TGTGCCAGCAGTTCCTCCGGGACACTGAACACTGAAGCTTTCTTT. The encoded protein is CASSSSGTLNTEAFF.

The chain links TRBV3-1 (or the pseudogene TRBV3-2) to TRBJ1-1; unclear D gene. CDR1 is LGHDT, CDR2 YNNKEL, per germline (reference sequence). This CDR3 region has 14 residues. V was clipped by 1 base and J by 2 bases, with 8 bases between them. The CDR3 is CASSQGNRNTEAFF. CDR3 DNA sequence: TGTGCCAGCAGCCAAGGAAACAGAAACACTGAAGCTTTCTTT.

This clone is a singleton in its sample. As DNA, the CDR3 is TGTGCCAGCAGTGGGGAGTTCTGGGATTCTAGAGGCAATCAGCCCCAGCATTTT. The encoded protein is CASSGEFWDSRGNQPQHF. The chain combines TRBV28 with TRBJ1-5; no firm D call. The CDR3 has 18 residues. With 5 bases removed from V and 2 bases from J, the gap between germline ends came to 22 bases. The germline V gene encodes CDR1 MDHEN and CDR2 SYDVKM. Complete variable domain (other parts from reference TRBV28 and TRBJ1-5): DVKVTQSSRYLVKRTGEKVFLECVQDMDHENMFWYRQDPGLGLRLIYFSYDVKMKEKGDIPEGYSVSREKKERFSLILESASTNQTSMYLCASSGEFWDSRGNQPQHFGDGTRLSIL.

The CDR3 nucleotides read TGCAGTGCCTTACTAGAGGGCTACACCTTC. This codes for CSALLEGYTF. This chain joins TRBV20-1 and TRBJ1-2; no reliable D call. The CDR3 sequence is 10 residues long. V lost 6 bases and J 8 bases, leaving 10 bases between the germline ends. Germline V gene sequence: CDR1 DFQATT, CDR2 SNEGSKA (reference sequence).

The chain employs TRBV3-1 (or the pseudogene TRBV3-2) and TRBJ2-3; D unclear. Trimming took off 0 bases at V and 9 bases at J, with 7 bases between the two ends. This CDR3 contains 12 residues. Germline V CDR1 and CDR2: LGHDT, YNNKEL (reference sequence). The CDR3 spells CASSQDTRTQYF. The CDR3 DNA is TGTGCCAGCAGCCAAGATACGCGGACGCAGTATTTT.

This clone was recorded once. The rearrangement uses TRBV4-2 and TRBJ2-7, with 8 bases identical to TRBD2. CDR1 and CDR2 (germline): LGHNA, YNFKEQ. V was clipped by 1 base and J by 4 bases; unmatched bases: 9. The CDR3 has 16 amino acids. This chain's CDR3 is CASSQADGGAAYEQYF. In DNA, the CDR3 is TGTGCCAGCAGCCAAGCTGACGGGGGGGCCGCGTACGAGCAGTACTTC.

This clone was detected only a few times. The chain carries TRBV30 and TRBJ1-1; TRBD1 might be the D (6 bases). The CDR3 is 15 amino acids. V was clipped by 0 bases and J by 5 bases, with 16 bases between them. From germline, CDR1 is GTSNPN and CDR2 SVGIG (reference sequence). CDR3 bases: TGTGCCTGGAGTGTAGCGTACAGGGCCAGGACTGAAGCTTTCTTT. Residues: CAWSVAYRARTEAFF. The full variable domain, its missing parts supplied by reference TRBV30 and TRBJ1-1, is SQTIHQWPATLVQPVGSPLSLECTVEGTSNPNLYWYRQAAGRGLQLLFYSVGIGQISSEVPQNLSASRPQDRQFILSSKKLLLSDSGFYLCAWSVAYRARTEAFFGQGTRLTVV.

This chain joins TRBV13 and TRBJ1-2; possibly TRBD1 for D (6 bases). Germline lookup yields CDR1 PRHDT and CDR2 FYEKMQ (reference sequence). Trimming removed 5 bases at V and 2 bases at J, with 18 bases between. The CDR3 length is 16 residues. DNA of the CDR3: TGTGCCAGCAGCCGCCCAATTGGGGGCGGAAACTATGGCTACACCTTC. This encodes CASSRPIGGGNYGYTF.

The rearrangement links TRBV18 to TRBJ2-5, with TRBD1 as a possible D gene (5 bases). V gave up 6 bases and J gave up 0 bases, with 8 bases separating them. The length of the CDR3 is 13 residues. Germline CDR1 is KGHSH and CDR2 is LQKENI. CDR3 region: CASSPTDQETQYF. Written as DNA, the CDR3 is TGTGCCAGCTCGCCGACAGACCAAGAGACCCAGTACTTC.

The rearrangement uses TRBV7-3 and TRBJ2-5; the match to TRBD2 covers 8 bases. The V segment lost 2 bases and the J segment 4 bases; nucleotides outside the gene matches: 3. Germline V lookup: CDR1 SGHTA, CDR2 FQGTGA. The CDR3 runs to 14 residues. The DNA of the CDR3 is TGTGCCAGCAGCTTAGCGGGAGGAGGAGAGACCCAGTACTTC. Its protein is CASSLAGGGETQYF. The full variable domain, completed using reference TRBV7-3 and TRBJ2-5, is GAGVSQTPSNKVTEKGKYVELRCDPISGHTALYWYRQSLGQGPEFLIYFQGTGAADDSGLPNDRFFAVRPEGSVSTLKIQRTERGDSAVYLCASSLAGGGETQYFGPGTRLLVL.

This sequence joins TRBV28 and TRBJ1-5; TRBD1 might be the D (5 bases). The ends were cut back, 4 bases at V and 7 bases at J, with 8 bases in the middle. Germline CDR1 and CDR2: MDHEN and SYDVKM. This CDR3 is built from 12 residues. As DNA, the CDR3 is TGTGCCAGCAGTTCTGGGGCACAGCCCCAGCATTTT. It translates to CASSSGAQPQHF.

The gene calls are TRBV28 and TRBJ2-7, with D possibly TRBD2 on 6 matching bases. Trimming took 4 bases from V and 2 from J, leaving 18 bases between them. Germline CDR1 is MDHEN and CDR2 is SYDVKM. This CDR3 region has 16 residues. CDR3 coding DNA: TGTGCCAGCAGTTCCCTCCCCCCTCCGGGGGCCTACGAGCAGTACTTC. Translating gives CASSSLPPPGAYEQYF.

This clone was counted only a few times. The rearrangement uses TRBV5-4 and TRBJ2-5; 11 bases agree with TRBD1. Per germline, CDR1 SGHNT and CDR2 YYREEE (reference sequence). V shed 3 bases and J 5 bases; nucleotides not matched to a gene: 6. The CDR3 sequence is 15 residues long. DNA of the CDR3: TGTGCCAGCAGCTCCGGACAGGGGGCGCTTGAGACCCAGTACTTC. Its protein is CASSSGQGALETQYF.

The CDR3 region has the DNA TGTGCCAGCAGCCCGTCTGCGGGAGCGTCAGATACGCAGTATTTT. Its translation is CASSPSAGASDTQYF. The chain couples TRBV11-3 to TRBJ2-3, with 7 bases identical to TRBD2. This CDR3 region has 15 residues. The V gene's germline CDR1 is SGHNT and CDR2 YENEEA. J was trimmed by 4 bases and V by 5 bases; bases with no gene match: 9.

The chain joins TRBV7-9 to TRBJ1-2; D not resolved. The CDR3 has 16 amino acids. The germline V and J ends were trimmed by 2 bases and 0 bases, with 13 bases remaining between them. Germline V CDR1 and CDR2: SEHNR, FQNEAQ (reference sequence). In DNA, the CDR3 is TGTGCCAGCAGCTTACGGAGTGAGGAGGCTAACTATGGCTACACCTTC. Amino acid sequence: CASSLRSEEANYGYTF. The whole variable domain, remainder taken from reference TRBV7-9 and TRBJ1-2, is DTGVSQNPRHKITKRGQNVTFRCDPISEHNRLYWYRQTLGQGPEFLTYFQNEAQLEKSRLLSDRFSAERPKGSFSTLEIQRTEQGDSAMYLCASSLRSEEANYGYTFGSGTRLTVV.

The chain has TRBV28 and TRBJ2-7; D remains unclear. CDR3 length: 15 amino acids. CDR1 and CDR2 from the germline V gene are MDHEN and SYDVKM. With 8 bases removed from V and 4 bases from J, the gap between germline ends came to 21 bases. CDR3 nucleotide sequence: TGTGCCAGCCGATCCGCAACCCCGAAAGAGTACGAGCAGTACTTC. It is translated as CASRSATPKEYEQYF.

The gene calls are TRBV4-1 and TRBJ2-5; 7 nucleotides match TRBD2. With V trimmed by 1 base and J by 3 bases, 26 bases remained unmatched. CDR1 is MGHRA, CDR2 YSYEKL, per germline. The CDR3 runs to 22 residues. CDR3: CASSQGARSGTTYRGPKETQYF. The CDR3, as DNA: TGCGCCAGCAGCCAAGGCGCCCGGTCCGGGACTACCTATCGAGGACCGAAAGAGACCCAGTACTTC.